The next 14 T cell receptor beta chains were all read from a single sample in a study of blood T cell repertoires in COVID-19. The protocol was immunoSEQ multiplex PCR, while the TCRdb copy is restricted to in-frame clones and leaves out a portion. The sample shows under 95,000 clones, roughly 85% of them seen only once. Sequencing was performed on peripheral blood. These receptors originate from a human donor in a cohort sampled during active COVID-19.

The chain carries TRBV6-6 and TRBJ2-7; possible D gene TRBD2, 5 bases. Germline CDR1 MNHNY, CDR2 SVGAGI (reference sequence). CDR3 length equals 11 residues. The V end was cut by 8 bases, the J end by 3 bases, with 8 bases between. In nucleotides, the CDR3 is TGTGCCAGCGGGAGTTTCTACGAGCAGTACTTC. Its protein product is CASGSFYEQYF.

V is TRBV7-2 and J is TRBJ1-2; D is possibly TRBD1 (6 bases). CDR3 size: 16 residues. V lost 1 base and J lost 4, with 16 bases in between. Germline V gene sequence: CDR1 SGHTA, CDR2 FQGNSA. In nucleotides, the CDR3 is TGTGCCAGCAGCTTAGGTCCTTCAGGGGATGGCTATGGCTACACCTTC. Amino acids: CASSLGPSGDGYGYTF.

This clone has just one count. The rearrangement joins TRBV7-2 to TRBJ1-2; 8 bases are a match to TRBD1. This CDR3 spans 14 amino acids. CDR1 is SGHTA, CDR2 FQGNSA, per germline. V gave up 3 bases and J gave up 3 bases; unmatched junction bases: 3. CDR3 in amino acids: CASSFNRGDYGYTF. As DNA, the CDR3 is TGTGCCAGCAGCTTTAACAGGGGGGACTATGGCTACACCTTC.

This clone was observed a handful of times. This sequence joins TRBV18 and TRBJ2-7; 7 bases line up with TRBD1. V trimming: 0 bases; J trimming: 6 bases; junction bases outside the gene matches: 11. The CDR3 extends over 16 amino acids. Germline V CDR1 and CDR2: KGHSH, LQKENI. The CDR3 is CASSPPNRGSRAEQYF. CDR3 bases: TGTGCCAGCTCACCACCGAACAGGGGTTCTAGGGCCGAGCAGTACTTC.

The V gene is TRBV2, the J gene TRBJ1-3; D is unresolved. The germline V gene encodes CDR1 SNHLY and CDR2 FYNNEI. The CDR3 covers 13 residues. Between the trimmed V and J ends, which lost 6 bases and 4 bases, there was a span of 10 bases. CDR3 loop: CASRSVRGNTIYF. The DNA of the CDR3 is TGTGCCAGCAGGTCCGTGAGAGGAAACACCATATATTTT.

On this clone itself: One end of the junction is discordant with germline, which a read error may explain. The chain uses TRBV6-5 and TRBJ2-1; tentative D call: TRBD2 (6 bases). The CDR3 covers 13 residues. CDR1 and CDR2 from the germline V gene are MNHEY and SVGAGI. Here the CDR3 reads CASSDSVAGSTFF. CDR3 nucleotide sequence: TGTGCCAGCAGTGACTCAGTTGCGGGAAGTACGTTCTTC.

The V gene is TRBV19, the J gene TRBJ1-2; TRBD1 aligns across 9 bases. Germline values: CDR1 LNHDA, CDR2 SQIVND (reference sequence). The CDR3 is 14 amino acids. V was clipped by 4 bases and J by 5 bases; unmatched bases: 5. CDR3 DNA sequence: TGTGCCAGTAGTACACCCGACAGGGGGTATGGCTACACCTTC. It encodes CASSTPDRGYGYTF.

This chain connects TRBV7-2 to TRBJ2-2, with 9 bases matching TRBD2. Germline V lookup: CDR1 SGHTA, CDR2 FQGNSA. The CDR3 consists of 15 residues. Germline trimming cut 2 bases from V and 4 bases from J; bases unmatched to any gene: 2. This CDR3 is CASSLLAGSTGELFF. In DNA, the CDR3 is TGTGCCAGCAGCTTACTAGCGGGGAGCACCGGGGAGCTGTTTTTT.

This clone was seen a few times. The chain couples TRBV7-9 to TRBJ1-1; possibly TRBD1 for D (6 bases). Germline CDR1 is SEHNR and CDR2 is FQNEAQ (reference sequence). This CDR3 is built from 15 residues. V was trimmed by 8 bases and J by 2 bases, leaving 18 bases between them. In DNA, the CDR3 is TGTGCCAGCCGATCCTTGGGACACAGTAACACTGAAGCTTTCTTT. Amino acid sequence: CASRSLGHSNTEAFF.

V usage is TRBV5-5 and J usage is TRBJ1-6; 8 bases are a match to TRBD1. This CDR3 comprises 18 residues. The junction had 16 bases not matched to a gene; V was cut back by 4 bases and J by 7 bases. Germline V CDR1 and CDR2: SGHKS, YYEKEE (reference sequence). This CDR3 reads CASSLWGATGGWNSPLHF. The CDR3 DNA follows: TGTGCCAGCAGCCTTTGGGGGGCAACAGGGGGTTGGAATTCACCCCTCCACTTT.

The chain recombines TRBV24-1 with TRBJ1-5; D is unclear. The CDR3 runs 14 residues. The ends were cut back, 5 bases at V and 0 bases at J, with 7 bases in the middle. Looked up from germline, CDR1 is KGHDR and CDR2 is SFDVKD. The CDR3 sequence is CATSVAGSNQPQHF. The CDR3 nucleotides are TGTGCCACCAGTGTGGCGGGTAGCAATCAGCCCCAGCATTTT.

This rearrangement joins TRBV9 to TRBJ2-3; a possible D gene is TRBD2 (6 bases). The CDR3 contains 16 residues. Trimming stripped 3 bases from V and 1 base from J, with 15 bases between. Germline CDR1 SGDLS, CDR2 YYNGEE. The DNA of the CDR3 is TGTGCCAGCAGCGCAGGGCCGGGACTTGGCACAGATACGCAGTATTTT. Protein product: CASSAGPGLGTDTQYF.

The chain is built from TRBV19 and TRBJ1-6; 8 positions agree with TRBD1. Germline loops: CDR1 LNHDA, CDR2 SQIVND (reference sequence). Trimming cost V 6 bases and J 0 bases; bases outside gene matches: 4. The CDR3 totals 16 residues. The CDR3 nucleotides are TGTGCCAGTAGGGGACAGGCGAGCTCCTATAATTCACCCCTCCACTTT. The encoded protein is CASRGQASSYNSPLHF.

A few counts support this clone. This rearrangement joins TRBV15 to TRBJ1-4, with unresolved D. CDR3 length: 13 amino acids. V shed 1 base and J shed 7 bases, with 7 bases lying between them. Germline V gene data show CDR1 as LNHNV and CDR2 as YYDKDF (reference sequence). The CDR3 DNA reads TGTGCCACCAGCAGAGGTGCACTTGAAAAACTGTTTTTT. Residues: CATSRGALEKLFF.